These 14 T cell receptor beta chains came from one sample sequenced in a study of neoadjuvant anti-PD-1 for oral cavity cancer. The protocol was immunoSEQ multiplex PCR, while the TCRdb copy is restricted to in-frame clones and leaves out a portion. The repertoire includes under 15,000 clones, 60% to 70% of them detected once, and just under 3% sits in the top ten. Specimen: PBMCs, collected before nivolumab (anti-PD-1) treatment. The receptors originated from a person aged 35-79 years with oral cavity squamous cell carcinoma.

The chain recombines TRBV19 with TRBJ2-1; D is undetermined. The V and J ends lost 9 bases and 0 bases respectively, with 6 bases between them. The CDR3 extends over 12 amino acids. Per germline, CDR1 LNHDA and CDR2 SQIVND (reference sequence). Here the CDR3 DNA reads TGTGCCAGGGGTTACTCCTACAATGAGCAGTTCTTC. Amino acid sequence: CARGYSYNEQFF.

The chain employs TRBV4-2 and TRBJ2-1; D gene unclear. The germline CDR1 and CDR2 sequences are LGHNA and YNFKEQ. There are 13 residues in the CDR3. V lost 2 bases and J 9 bases, leaving 11 bases between the germline ends. The CDR3 coding sequence is TGTGCCAGCAGCCAACCCTCTATCGGTGAGCAGTTCTTC. Its protein is CASSQPSIGEQFF.

V usage is TRBV19 and J usage is TRBJ1-2, with D hard to call. In germline, CDR1 is LNHDA, CDR2 SQIVND (reference sequence). The CDR3 totals 17 residues. Trimming stripped 7 bases from V and 0 bases from J, with 21 bases between. This chain's CDR3 is CASMRFSSPEANYGYTF. CDR3 coding DNA: TGTGCCAGTATGCGCTTTTCTTCTCCCGAAGCTAACTATGGCTACACCTTC. The entire variable domain, with the rest obtained from reference TRBV19 and TRBJ1-2, is as follows: DGGITQSPKYLFRKEGQNVTLSCEQNLNHDAMYWYRQDPGQGLRLIYYSQIVNDFQKGDIAEGYSVSREKKESFPLTVTSAQKNPTAFYLCASMRFSSPEANYGYTFGSGTRLTVV.

The chain carries TRBV7-8 and TRBJ1-4; 8 bases match TRBD1. This CDR3 region has 17 residues. Per germline, CDR1 SGHVS and CDR2 FQNEAQ. After removal of 5 bases from V and 7 bases from J, the junction contained 15 bases not matched to a gene. This CDR3 reads CASSPGTGLFGGEKLFF. CDR3 coding DNA: TGTGCCAGCAGCCCTGGGACAGGACTGTTTGGGGGTGAAAAACTGTTTTTT.

This clone occurred a few times. The CDR3 spells CASSPNWGQGASVGYTF. Here the CDR3 DNA reads TGTGCCAGCTCACCTAATTGGGGACAGGGGGCGTCCGTTGGCTACACCTTC. The chain has TRBV18 and TRBJ1-2, with TRBD1 matching 12 bases. The CDR3 length is 17 residues. Germline CDR1 reads KGHSH; CDR2 reads LQKENI. With 3 bases clipped from V and 7 bases from J, the junction kept 12 bases outside the gene matches.

The count of this clone is one. This chain links TRBV12-2 with TRBJ2-7; the D call TRBD1 from the table was never checked on the DNA. TRBV12-2 represents a pseudogene. This CDR3 region has 11 residues. CDR3 in DNA: TGTGCAAGTCGCTTTGGCTGCGAGCAGTACTTC. This encodes CASRFGCEQYF.

The J gene is TRBJ1-5, the V gene TRBV4-1; tentatively, D is TRBD1 (6 bases). The germline V gene encodes CDR1 MGHRA and CDR2 YSYEKL. Trimming pared 2 bases from V and 2 bases from J, leaving 10 bases between. This CDR3 is built from 15 residues. The CDR3 bases are TGCGCCAGCAGCCAATACAGGGTGGGCAATCAGCCCCAGCATTTT. Protein sequence: CASSQYRVGNQPQHF.

J is TRBJ2-7 and V is TRBV7-8, with D maybe TRBD2 (6 bases). Trimming took off 2 bases at V and 4 bases at J, with 15 bases between the two ends. The CDR3 is 15 residues long. Germline CDR1 and CDR2: SGHVS and FQNEAQ. This CDR3 reads CASSLRAGKEYEQYF. CDR3 coding DNA: TGTGCCAGCAGCTTAAGGGCGGGGAAGGAATACGAGCAGTACTTC.

The DNA of the CDR3 is TGTGCCACTCGACTGGCCAGCACAGATACGCAGTATTTT. Its translation: CATRLASTDTQYF. This rearrangement joins TRBV28 to TRBJ2-3; D ambiguous. The CDR3 consists of 13 residues. Germline V gives CDR1 MDHEN, CDR2 SYDVKM. Between the trimmed V and J ends, which lost 10 bases and 0 bases, there was a span of 11 bases.

The table lists this clone with a count of one. The rearrangement joins TRBV5-5 to TRBJ2-7; tentative D call: TRBD1 (5 bases). CDR3 length: 12 amino acids. In germline, CDR1 is SGHKS, CDR2 YYEKEE (reference sequence). V was pared by 4 bases and J by 5 bases, with 10 bases between. Written as DNA, the CDR3 is TGTGCCAGCAGCCAGGGTCTCCACGAGCAGTACTTC. Protein: CASSQGLHEQYF. Combining the CDR3 with reference TRBV5-5 and TRBJ2-7 gives the whole variable domain DAGVTQSPTHLIKTRGQQVTLRCSPISGHKSVSWYQQVLGQGPQFIFQYYEKEERGRGNFPDRFSARQFPNYSSELNVNALLLGDSALYLCASSQGLHEQYFGPGTRLTVT.

V gene TRBV4-1 combines with J gene TRBJ1-1; D gene ambiguous. There are 16 residues in the CDR3. The germline V gene has CDR1 MGHRA and CDR2 YSYEKL. V shed 4 bases and J shed 6 bases, with 21 bases lying between them. CDR3 nucleotide sequence: TGCGCCAGCAGCCCCCTCCCCCGGCGGCGAACGCCTGAAGCTTTCTTT. This gives the protein CASSPLPRRRTPEAFF.

The chain has TRBV19 and TRBJ2-3, with D tentatively TRBD2 (6 bases). The CDR3 has 18 residues. Germline CDR1 and CDR2: LNHDA and SQIVND (reference sequence). Trimming took 6 bases from V and 1 from J, leaving 23 bases between them. CDR3 coding DNA: TGTGCCAGTAGCAGCGGGTTAGGTATTTTTCGTGGCACAGATACGCAGTATTTT. Its translation: CASSSGLGIFRGTDTQYF.

The rearrangement links TRBV7-6 to TRBJ2-2; D not resolved. CDR1 and CDR2 (germline): SGHVS, FNYEAQ. V gave up 3 bases and J gave up 6 bases, with 14 bases separating them. The CDR3 covers 15 residues. CDR3 sequence reads: CASSFVISGAGELFF. The CDR3 DNA follows: TGTGCCAGCAGCTTCGTCATCTCGGGCGCCGGGGAGCTGTTTTTT. Variable domain in full (rest from reference TRBV7-6 and TRBJ2-2): GAGVSQSPRYKVTKRGQDVALRCDPISGHVSLYWYRQALGQGPEFLTYFNYEAQQDKSGLPNDRFSAERPEGSISTLTIQRTEQRDSAMYRCASSFVISGAGELFFGEGSRLTVL.

The genes are TRBV2 and TRBJ1-4, with 11 bases aligning to TRBD1. V lost 4 bases and J lost 8; bases outside the gene matches: 3. Germline-derived CDR1 and CDR2 are SNHLY and FYNNEI. The CDR3 is 14 amino acids. Here the CDR3 DNA reads TGTGCCAGCAGTGTGTGGACAGGGGGCGAAAAACTGTTTTTT. The encoded protein is CASSVWTGGEKLFF.